The next 3 T cell receptor beta chains were all read from a single sample in a study of blood T cells in healthy people across ages. Primed by a sample-barcoded 5' primer and a J-beta primer mix, a second PCR proceeded for 7 to 11 cycles. TCRdb independently ran MiXCR on the 5' RACE reads; one entry per CDR3 protein. The data show hundreds of thousands of distinct CDR3 sequences, with 25% to 35% seen just once and around 15% held by the top ten. The sequencing sample was made of blood. The receptors shown here come from a woman of 80 years or more in good health.

This clonotype was seen ten or more times. The CDR3 here is CASSLGGTSGAYEQYF. In DNA form, the CDR3 reads TGTGCCAGCAGCTTGGGTGGGACTAGCGGAGCTTACGAGCAGTACTTC. This chain uses TRBV5-5 with TRBJ2-7; 11 bases match TRBD2. The germline V gene has CDR1 SGHKS and CDR2 YYEKEE (reference sequence). This CDR3 has 16 amino acids. Trimming cost V 0 bases and J 4 bases; bases outside gene matches: 6.

This clonotype was detected a few times. The chain couples TRBV25-1 to TRBJ2-6; D call uncertain. Trimming removed 4 bases from V and 3 bases from J, with 13 bases in between. The V gene's germline CDR1 is MGHDK and CDR2 SYGVNS. The CDR3 runs to 16 residues. CDR3 DNA: TGTGCCAGCAGTGCTGGGGTAATGGGTGGGGCCAACGTCCTGACTTTC. It specifies CASSAGVMGGANVLTF.

Concerning this clonotype itself: One end of the junction is discordant with germline, which a read error may explain. V and J are TRBV4-3 and TRBJ2-4, with D maybe TRBD1 (5 bases). The J call may be wrong; the DNA end is better matched by TRBJ2-7. CDR1 is LGHNA and CDR2 is YSLEER in the germline V gene. CDR3 length: 15 residues. CDR3 in amino acids: CASNQGTPTRGEQYF. The DNA of the CDR3 is TGCGCCAGCAACCAAGGAACTCCCACAAGGGGCGAGCAGTACTTC.